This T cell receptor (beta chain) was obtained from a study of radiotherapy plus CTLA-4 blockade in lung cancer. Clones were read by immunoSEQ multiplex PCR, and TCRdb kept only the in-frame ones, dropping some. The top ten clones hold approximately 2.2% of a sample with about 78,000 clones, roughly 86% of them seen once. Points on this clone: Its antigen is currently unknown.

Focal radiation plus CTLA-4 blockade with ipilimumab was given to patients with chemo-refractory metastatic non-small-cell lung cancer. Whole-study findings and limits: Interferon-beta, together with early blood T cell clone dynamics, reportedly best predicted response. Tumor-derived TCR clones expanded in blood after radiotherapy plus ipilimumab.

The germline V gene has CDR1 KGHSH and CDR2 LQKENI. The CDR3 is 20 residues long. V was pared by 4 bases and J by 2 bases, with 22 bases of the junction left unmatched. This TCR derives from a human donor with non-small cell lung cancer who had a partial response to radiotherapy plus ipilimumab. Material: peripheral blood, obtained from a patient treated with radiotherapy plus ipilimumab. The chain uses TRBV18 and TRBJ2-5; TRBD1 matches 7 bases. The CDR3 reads CASSLWGLELRDSFQETQYF. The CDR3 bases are TGTGCCAGCTCACTATGGGGGCTAGAACTCCGGGACAGCTTTCAAGAGACCCAGTACTTC.